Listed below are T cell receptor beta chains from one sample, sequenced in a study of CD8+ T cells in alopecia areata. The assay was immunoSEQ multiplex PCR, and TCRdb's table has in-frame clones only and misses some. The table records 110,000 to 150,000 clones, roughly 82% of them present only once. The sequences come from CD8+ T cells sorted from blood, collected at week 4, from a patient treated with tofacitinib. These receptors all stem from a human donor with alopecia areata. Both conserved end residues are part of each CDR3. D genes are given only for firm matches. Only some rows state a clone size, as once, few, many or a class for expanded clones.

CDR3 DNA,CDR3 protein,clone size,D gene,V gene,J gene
TGTGCCAGCAGCTTGGTTTTTAGCGCTAGCACAGATACGCAGTATTTT,CASSLVFSASTDTQYF,once,.,TRBV5-4,TRBJ2-3
TGTGCCAGCAGTCCGGAGACTAGTTCCTACAATGAGCAGTTCTTC,CASSPETSSYNEQFF,few,.,TRBV27,TRBJ2-1
TGTGCCAGCACCTTATTCGGCGCCAGGGACAACTATGGCTACACCTTC,CASTLFGARDNYGYTF,few,.,TRBV6-6,TRBJ1-2
TGTGCCAGCAGCTTGGGTGGACAGGGGGATCGTGGGGCCAACGTCCTGACTTTC,CASSLGGQGDRGANVLTF,.,TRBD1,TRBV5-4,TRBJ2-6
TGTGCCAGCAGCTTGGCCGGTAGCTCCTACGAGCAGTACTTC,CASSLAGSSYEQYF,.,.,TRBV7-9,TRBJ2-7
TGTGCCAGCAGCCAAATGGACAGTCACACTGAAGCTTTCTTT,CASSQMDSHTEAFF,.,.,TRBV14,TRBJ1-1
TGTGCCAGCAGCTTAGAAACCCGGACAGGCTCCTACGAGCAGTACTTC,CASSLETRTGSYEQYF,.,TRBD1,TRBV7-9,TRBJ2-7
TGTGCCAGCACCCCTGGGTTTGGGCCACGGACCGGGAACACCGGGGAGCTGTTTTTT,CASTPGFGPRTGNTGELFF,.,.,TRBV5-4,TRBJ2-2
TGTGCCAGCAGCTTAGGGGGACTAGTGAATGAGCAGTTCTTC,CASSLGGLVNEQFF,.,TRBD2,TRBV7-2,TRBJ2-1
TGTGCCAGCAGCCCAGTCCCGGGACAGCGAATGAACACTGAAGCTTTCTTT,CASSPVPGQRMNTEAFF,.,TRBD1,TRBV7-2,TRBJ1-1
TGTGCCAGCACCGAGTGGGGGTACAACGAGCAGTACTTC,CASTEWGYNEQYF,.,.,TRBV6-1,TRBJ2-7
TGTGCCAGCAGCTTGTTGAGGGGCACGATAATGAACACTGAAGCTTTCTTT,CASSLLRGTIMNTEAFF,.,.,TRBV5-4,TRBJ1-1
TGCGCCAGCAGCTTTGAGTACGGGGGGGCTTACAATGAGCAGTTCTTC,CASSFEYGGAYNEQFF,.,TRBD2,TRBV5-1,TRBJ2-1
TGCGCCAGCAGCTTTTCGGGACAGCTGACCCAAGAGACCCAGTACTTC,CASSFSGQLTQETQYF,.,TRBD1,TRBV5-1,TRBJ2-5
TGTGCCAGTAGTATTACAAACAAGCAGCCCCAGCATTTT,CASSITNKQPQHF,.,.,TRBV19,TRBJ1-5
TGTGCCAGTAGTCCGTCGAGTCCAGATACGCAGTATTTT,CASSPSSPDTQYF,hyperexpanded,.,TRBV19,TRBJ2-3
TGCAGCGTTGCCCTCATTGGTCCCCTAACCTATGGCTACACCTTC,CSVALIGPLTYGYTF,.,.,TRBV29-1,TRBJ1-2
TGTGCCAGCAGCCGTAGCGGGGGTATTGGGTACGAGCAGTACTTC,CASSRSGGIGYEQYF,.,TRBD2,TRBV7-2,TRBJ2-7
TGTGCCAGCAGTTCAATACTGCCGAATACGCAGTATTTT,CASSSILPNTQYF,few,.,TRBV27,TRBJ2-3
TGTGCCAGCAGTGATTTGCACCAGGAGGAGCAGTACTTC,CASSDLHQEEQYF,.,.,TRBV6-1,TRBJ2-7
TGTGCCAGTAGTGGTACAGGGGAGCTCACAGATACGCAGTATTTT,CASSGTGELTDTQYF,.,TRBD1,TRBV19,TRBJ2-3
TGCGCCAGCAGCCAGGTCGGGGGAAATAGCAATCAGCCCCAGCATTTT,CASSQVGGNSNQPQHF,.,.,TRBV4-1,TRBJ1-5
TGTGCCAGCAGTTTTATGGGAGGTGAGCAGTTCTTC,CASSFMGGEQFF,.,.,TRBV27,TRBJ2-1
TGTGCCAGCAGCCAAGATGCACAGGGGAACACTGAAGCTTTCTTT,CASSQDAQGNTEAFF,.,.,TRBV4-2,TRBJ1-1
TGTGCCAGCAGCACCGAGACCGCCTACAATGAGCAGTTCTTC,CASSTETAYNEQFF,.,.,TRBV5-6,TRBJ2-1
TGCGCCAGCAGCGACGGACTAGCGGGCTTTACGGAGACCCAGTACTTC,CASSDGLAGFTETQYF,once,TRBD2,TRBV5-1,TRBJ2-5
TGTGCCAGCAGCCAAGAGGGACAGGGATACTCCTACGAGCAGTACTTC,CASSQEGQGYSYEQYF,.,TRBD1,TRBV4-2,TRBJ2-7
TGTGCCAGCAGGGGTGGAGGGAACACCGGGGAGCTGTTTTTT,CASRGGGNTGELFF,.,.,TRBV13,TRBJ2-2
TGTGCCAGCACCTTATGCAATGAGCAGTTCTTC,CASTLCNEQFF,.,.,TRBV27,TRBJ2-1
TGTGCCAGCAGCTCCCCTTACGAGCAGTACTTC,CASSSPYEQYF,.,.,TRBV7-2,TRBJ2-7
TGTGCCACCAGCAACCTTGGACTAGCGATCTACAATGAGCAGTTCTTC,CATSNLGLAIYNEQFF,.,TRBD2,TRBV15,TRBJ2-1
TGTGCCTGGAGTGGCACTGCCTACGAGCAGTACTTC,CAWSGTAYEQYF,once,.,TRBV30,TRBJ2-7
TGCAGCGTTGGACAGGGGGGGACTGAAGCTTTCTTT,CSVGQGGTEAFF,.,TRBD1,TRBV29-1,TRBJ1-1
TGTGCCAGCAGCCGTGGACTAGCCCACGAGCAGTACTTC,CASSRGLAHEQYF,.,TRBD2,TRBV7-9,TRBJ2-7
TGTGCCAGCAGCCCGGGACAGGGGGCGAGGGAGCAGTACTTC,CASSPGQGAREQYF,.,TRBD1,TRBV5-6,TRBJ2-7
TGTGCCAGCAGCTTCGGGACAGAACACCTAGCCAAAAACATTCAGTACTTC,CASSFGTEHLAKNIQYF,.,TRBD1,TRBV7-9,TRBJ2-4
TGTGCCAGCAGCTTAGGTGGGACTAGAGCGGGTAATGAGCAGTTCTTC,CASSLGGTRAGNEQFF,.,TRBD2,TRBV7-2,TRBJ2-1
TGCGCCAGCAGCCCCCAGGGACCACAAGAGACCCAGTACTTC,CASSPQGPQETQYF,.,.,TRBV4-1,TRBJ2-5
TGTGCCAGCAAGGGTAGGGGGGCGGATACGCAGTATTTT,CASKGRGADTQYF,.,.,TRBV6-1,TRBJ2-3
TGTGCCAGCAGTTTACGGGAGTCTTTTCTAGCCAAAAACATTCAGTACTTC,CASSLRESFLAKNIQYF,.,.,TRBV27,TRBJ2-4
TGTGCCAGCAGCGCGGGTGGGATTAATGAAAAACTGTTTTTT,CASSAGGINEKLFF,.,.,TRBV9,TRBJ1-4
TGTGCCAGCAGTAAGGACAGCTACGAGCAGTACTTC,CASSKDSYEQYF,.,.,TRBV6-6,TRBJ2-7
TGCAGTGCCCGCCTAGGGGCTGAAGCTTTCTTT,CSARLGAEAFF,.,.,TRBV20-1,TRBJ1-1
TGTGCCAGTAGCCCCGGGACAAGCAATTCACCCCTCCACTTT,CASSPGTSNSPLHF,.,.,TRBV19,TRBJ1-6
TGTGCCGGAACCCACGGCGTCTACGAGCAGTACTTC,CAGTHGVYEQYF,.,.,TRBV25-1,TRBJ2-7
TGCGCCAGCAGCTTGGAGGCCGGGAAGAACACTGAAGCTTTCTTT,CASSLEAGKNTEAFF,once,.,TRBV5-1,TRBJ1-1
TGCGCCAGCAGCCAAGACGAGGGGGCGGACTACAATGAGCAGTTCTTC,CASSQDEGADYNEQFF,.,TRBD1,TRBV4-1,TRBJ2-1
TGCGCCAGCGGTCCGACGGGGGGTATCCCCAAAAACATTCAGTACTTC,CASGPTGGIPKNIQYF,.,TRBD2,TRBV4-1,TRBJ2-4
TGTGCCAGCAGCGCCAACGAAGCTTTCTTT,CASSANEAFF,.,.,TRBV7-9,TRBJ1-1
TGCAGCGCGCGGACAGGGGAGGACTACGAGCAGTACTTC,CSARTGEDYEQYF,.,TRBD1,TRBV29-1,TRBJ2-7
TGCAGCGCCCCCGGGACAGGGGGTCCAGATACGCAGTATTTT,CSAPGTGGPDTQYF,.,TRBD1,TRBV29-1,TRBJ2-3
TGCGCCAGCAGCCAAGACGTTTGGGCCAACTACGAGCAGTACTTC,CASSQDVWANYEQYF,.,.,TRBV4-1,TRBJ2-7
TGCGCCAGCAGCCAAGAGGGGGACTACTCCTACAATGAGCAGTTCTTC,CASSQEGDYSYNEQFF,.,TRBD2,TRBV4-3,TRBJ2-1
TGTGCCAGCAGTTGGGGACCGTTGAACACTGAAGCTTTCTTT,CASSWGPLNTEAFF,.,.,TRBV6-5,TRBJ1-1
TGTGCCACCTGGGCGGCAAACTACAATGAGCAGTTCTTC,CATWAANYNEQFF,.,.,TRBV15,TRBJ2-1
TGCGCCAGCAGCCAGGAACTGCGGGCCGAAAGGAGGGATGAGCAGTTCTTC,CASSQELRAERRDEQFF,.,.,TRBV4-1,TRBJ2-1
TGTGCCAGCAGCTTATATCCGGGGGGACCGAATGAGCAGTTCTTC,CASSLYPGGPNEQFF,.,TRBD2,TRBV7-2,TRBJ2-1